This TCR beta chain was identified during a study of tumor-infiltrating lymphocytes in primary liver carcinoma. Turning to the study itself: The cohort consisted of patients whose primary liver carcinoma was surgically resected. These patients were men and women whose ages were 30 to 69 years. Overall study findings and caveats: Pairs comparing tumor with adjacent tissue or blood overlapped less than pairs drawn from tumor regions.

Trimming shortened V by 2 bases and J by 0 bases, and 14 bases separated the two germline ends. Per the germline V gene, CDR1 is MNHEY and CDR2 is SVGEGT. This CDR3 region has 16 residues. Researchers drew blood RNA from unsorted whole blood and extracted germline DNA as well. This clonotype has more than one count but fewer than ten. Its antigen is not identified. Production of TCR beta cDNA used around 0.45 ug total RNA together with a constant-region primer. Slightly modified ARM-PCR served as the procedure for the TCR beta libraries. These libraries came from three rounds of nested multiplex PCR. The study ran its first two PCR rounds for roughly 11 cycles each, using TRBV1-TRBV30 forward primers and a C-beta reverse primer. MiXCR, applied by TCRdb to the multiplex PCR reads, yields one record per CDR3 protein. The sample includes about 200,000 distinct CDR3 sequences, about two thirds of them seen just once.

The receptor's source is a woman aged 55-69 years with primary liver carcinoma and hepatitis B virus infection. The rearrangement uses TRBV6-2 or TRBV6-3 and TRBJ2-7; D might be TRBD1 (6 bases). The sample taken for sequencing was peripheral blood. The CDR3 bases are TGTGCCAGCAGTTACATTTGGGGGCTGAGCTCCTACGAGCAGTACTTC. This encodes CASSYIWGLSSYEQYF.